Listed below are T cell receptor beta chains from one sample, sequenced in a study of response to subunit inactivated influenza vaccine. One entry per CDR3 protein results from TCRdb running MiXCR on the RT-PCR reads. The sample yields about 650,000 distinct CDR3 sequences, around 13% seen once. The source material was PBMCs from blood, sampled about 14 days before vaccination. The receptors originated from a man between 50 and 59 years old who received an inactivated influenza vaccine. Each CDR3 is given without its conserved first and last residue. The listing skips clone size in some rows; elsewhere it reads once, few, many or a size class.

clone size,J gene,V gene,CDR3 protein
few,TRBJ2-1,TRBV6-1,ASKRDYRDPMGYNEQF
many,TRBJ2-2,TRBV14,ASSQDLAGVGELF
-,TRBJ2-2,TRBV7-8,ASSPLSLGTGELF
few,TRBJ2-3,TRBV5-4,ASSLASRIADTQY
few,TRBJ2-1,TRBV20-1,SASLREGYNEQF
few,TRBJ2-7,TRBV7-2,ASSERSGEYEQY
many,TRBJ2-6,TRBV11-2,ASSLPSRTSPPVSGANVLT
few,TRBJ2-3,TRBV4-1,ASSHFWTGDSYSAGGTDTQY
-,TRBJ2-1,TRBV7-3,ASSLNPRLTSGANEQF
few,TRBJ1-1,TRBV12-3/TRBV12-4,ASSYGAVNTEAF
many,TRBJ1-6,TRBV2,ASSLGQKYNSPLH
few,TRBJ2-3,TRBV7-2,ASSLVGGGSDTQY
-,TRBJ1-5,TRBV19,ASSMLRQPQH
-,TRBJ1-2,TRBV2,ASSPMGQGNYGYT
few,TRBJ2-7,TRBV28,ASSFAGGTYEQY
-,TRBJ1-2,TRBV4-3,ASSPRVMDNYGYT
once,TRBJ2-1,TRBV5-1,ASSWRTSGGSSYNEQF
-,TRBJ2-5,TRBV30,AWSHHQGETQY
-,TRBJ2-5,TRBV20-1,SAGPVNRVVGETQY
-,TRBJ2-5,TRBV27,ASSLYGGQETQY
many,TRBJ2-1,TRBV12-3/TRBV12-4,ASSFTSGLYNEQF
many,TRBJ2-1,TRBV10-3,AISESREQF
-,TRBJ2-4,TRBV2,ASSERVVAKNIQY
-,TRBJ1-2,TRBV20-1,SARQGTNYGYT
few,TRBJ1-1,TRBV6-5,ASSYAWAVGTEAF